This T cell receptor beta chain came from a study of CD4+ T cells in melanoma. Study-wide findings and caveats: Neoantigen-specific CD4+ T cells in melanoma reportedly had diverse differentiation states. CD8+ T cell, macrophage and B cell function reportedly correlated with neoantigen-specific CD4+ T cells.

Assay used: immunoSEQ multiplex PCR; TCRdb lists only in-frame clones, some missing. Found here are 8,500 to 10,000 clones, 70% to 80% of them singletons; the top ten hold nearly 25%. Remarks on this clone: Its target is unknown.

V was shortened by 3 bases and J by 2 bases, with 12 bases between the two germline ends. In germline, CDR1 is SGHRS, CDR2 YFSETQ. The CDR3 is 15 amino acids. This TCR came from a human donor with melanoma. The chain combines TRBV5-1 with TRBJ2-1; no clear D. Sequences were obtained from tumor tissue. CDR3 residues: CASSSNPGPYNEQFF. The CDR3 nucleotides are TGCGCCAGCAGCTCTAATCCCGGGCCCTACAATGAGCAGTTCTTC.